The clone carrying this T cell receptor beta chain was recorded many times. Its antigen is unidentified. The length of the CDR3 is 14 residues. Germline CDR1 SGDLS, CDR2 YYNGEE. V was shortened by 0 bases and J by 6 bases, with 12 bases between the two germline ends. The sample is drawn from a study of T cells in Graves' hyperthyroidism and ophthalmopathy. Study-wide results and limits: The blood repertoire included most of the expanded thyroid clonotypes above 0.001.

The hyperthyroidism patients had all been newly diagnosed, and their disease duration was under 2 months. Their ages ranged from 18 to 65 years. PBMCs were derived from 9.5 to 10 ml fresh peripheral blood. TCR beta CDR3 regions were amplified from RNA. A set of HTBI primers served as the primers for a first-round RT-PCR of the TCR CDR3. MiXCR, applied by TCRdb to the multiplex PCR reads, yields one record per CDR3 protein. The table lists under 800,000 distinct CDR3 sequences, less than 15% of them singletons. The material sequenced was blood. This TCR was recovered from a woman between 18 and 29 years old with Graves' hyperthyroidism. The rearrangement joins TRBV9 to TRBJ1-1; the D is unclear. CDR3 bases: TGTGCCAGCAGCGTAGCGGCGAGGGCGGCTGAAGCTTTCTTT. Translated, it gives CASSVAARAAEAFF.